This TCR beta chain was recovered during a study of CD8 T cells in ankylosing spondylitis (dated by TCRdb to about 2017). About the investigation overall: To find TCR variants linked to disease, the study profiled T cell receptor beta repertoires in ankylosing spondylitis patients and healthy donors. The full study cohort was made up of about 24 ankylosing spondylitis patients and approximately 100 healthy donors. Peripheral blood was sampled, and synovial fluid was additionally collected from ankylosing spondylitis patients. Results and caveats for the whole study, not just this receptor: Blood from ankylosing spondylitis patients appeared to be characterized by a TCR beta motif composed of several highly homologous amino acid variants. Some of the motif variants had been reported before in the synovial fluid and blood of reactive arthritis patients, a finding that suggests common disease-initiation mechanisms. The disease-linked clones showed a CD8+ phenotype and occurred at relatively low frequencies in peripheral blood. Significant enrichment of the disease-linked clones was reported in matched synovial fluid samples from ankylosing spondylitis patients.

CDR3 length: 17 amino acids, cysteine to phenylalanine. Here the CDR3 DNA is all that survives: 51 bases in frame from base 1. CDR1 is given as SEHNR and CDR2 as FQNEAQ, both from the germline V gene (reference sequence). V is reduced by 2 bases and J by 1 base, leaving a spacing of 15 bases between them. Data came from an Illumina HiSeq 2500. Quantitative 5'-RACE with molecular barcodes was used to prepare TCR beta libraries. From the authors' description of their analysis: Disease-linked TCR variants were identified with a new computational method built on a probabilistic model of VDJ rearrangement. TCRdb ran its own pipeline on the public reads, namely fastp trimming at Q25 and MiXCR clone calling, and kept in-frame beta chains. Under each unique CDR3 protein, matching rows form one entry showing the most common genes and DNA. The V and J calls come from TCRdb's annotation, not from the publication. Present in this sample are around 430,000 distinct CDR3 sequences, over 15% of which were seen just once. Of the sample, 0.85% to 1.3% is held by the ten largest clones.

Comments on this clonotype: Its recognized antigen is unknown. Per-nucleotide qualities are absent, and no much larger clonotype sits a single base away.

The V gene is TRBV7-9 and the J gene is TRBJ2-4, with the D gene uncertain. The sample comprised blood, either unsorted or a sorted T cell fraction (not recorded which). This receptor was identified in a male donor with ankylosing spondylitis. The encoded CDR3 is CASSLKRPGVAKNIQYF. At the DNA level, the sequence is TGTGCCAGCAGCTTAAAGCGACCAGGTGTGGCCAAAAACATTCAGTACTTC.